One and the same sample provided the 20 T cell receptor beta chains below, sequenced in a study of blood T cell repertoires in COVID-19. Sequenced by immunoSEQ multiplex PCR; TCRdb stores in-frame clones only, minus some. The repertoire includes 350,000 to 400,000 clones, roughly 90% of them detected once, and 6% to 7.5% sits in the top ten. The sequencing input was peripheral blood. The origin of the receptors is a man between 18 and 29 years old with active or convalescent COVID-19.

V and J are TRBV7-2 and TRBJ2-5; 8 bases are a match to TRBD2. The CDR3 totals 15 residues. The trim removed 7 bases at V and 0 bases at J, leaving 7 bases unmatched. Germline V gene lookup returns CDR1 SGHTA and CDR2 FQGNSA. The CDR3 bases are TGTGCCAGCAAACGGGGGGGGCCCCACCAAGAGACCCAGTACTTC. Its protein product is CASKRGGPHQETQYF.

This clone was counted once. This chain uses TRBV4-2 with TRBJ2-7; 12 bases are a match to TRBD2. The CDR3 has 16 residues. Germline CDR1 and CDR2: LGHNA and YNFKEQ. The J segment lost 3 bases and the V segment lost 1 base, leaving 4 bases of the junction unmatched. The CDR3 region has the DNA TGTGCCAGCAGCCAAGGGGAGACTAGCGGGGGCTACGAGCAGTACTTC. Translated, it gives CASSQGETSGGYEQYF.

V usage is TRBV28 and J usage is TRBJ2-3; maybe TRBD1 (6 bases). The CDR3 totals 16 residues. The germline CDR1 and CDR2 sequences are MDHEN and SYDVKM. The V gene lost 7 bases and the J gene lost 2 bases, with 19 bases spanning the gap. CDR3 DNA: TGTGCCAGCACCCTCGTTGGGGGCCAAGCCACAGATACGCAGTATTTT. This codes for CASTLVGGQATDTQYF.

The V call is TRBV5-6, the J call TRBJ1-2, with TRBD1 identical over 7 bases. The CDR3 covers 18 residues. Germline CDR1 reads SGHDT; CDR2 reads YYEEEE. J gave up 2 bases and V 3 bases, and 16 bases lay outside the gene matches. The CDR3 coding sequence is TGTGCCAGCAGCTCTCAACACTCGGCCGGACAGGCCAACTATGGCTACACCTTC. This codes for CASSSQHSAGQANYGYTF. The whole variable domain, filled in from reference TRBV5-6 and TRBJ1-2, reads DAGVTQSPTHLIKTRGQQVTLRCSPKSGHDTVSWYQQALGQGPQFIFQYYEEEERQRGNFPDRFSGHQFPNYSSELNVNALLLGDSALYLCASSSQHSAGQANYGYTFGSGTRLTVV.

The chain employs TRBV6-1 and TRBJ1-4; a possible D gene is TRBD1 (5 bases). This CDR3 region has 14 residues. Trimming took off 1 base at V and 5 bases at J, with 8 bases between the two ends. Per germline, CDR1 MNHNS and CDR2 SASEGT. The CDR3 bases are TGTGCCAGCAGTGAAGGGACACACAATGAAAAACTGTTTTTT. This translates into CASSEGTHNEKLFF.

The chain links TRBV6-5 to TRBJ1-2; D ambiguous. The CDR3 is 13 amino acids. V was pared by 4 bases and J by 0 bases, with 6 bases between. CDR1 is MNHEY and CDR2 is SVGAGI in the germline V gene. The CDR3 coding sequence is TGTGCCAGCAGTTCGGCGGCTAACTATGGCTACACCTTC. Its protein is CASSSAANYGYTF.

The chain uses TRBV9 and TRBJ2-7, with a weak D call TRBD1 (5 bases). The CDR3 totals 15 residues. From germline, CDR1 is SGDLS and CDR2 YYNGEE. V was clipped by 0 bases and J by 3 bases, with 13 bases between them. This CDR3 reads CASSVGAGMDYEQYF. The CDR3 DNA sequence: TGTGCCAGCAGCGTAGGGGCAGGGATGGACTACGAGCAGTACTTC.

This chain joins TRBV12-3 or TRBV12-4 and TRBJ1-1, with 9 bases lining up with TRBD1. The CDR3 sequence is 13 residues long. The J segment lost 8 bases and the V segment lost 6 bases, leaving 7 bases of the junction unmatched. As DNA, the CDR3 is TGTGCCAGCAGACGGACAGGGGAGTTGGAAGCTTTCTTT. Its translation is CASRRTGELEAFF.

The CDR3 protein is CASRPGGVGNEQFF. The CDR3 DNA sequence: TGTGCCAGCAGACCCGGGGGGGTCGGCAATGAGCAGTTCTTC. This chain uses TRBV28 with TRBJ2-1; TRBD2 aligns across 8 bases. CDR1 and CDR2 from the germline V gene are MDHEN and SYDVKM. The V and J ends lost 6 bases and 6 bases, in that order; junction bases with no gene match: 7. The CDR3 is made up of 14 amino acids.

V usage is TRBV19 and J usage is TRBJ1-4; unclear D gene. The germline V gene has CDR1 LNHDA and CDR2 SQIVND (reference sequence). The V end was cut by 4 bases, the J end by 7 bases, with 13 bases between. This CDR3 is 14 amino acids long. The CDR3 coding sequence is TGTGCCAGTAGTAGCGGAGGGTTAGGTGAAAAACTGTTTTTT. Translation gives CASSSGGLGEKLFF.

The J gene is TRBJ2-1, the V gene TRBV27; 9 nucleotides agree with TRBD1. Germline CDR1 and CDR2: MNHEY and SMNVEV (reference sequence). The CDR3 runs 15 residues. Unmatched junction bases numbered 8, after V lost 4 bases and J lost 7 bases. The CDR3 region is CASSSPGTGKNEQFF. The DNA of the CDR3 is TGTGCCAGCAGTTCGCCCGGGACAGGGAAGAATGAGCAGTTCTTC.

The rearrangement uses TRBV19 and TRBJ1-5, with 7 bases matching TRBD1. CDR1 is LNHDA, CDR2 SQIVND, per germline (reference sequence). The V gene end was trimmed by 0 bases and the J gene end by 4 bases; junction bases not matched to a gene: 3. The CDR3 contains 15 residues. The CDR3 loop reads CASSIEGTVNQPQHF. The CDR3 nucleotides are TGTGCCAGTAGTATAGAGGGGACAGTAAATCAGCCCCAGCATTTT.

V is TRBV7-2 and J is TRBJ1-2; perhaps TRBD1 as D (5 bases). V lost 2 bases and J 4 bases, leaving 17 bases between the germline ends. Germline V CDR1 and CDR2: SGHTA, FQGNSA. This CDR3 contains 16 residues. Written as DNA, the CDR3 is TGTGCCAGCAGCTTAATGTTCGGGGGAGTGACCTATGGCTACACCTTC. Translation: CASSLMFGGVTYGYTF.

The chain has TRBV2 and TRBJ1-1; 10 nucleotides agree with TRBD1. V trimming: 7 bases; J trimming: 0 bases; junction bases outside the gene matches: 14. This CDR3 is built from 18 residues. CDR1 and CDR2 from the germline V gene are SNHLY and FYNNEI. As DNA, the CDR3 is TGTGCCAGCAAGCCCGGGCGACAGGGGGCCTCCATGAACACTGAAGCTTTCTTT. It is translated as CASKPGRQGASMNTEAFF.

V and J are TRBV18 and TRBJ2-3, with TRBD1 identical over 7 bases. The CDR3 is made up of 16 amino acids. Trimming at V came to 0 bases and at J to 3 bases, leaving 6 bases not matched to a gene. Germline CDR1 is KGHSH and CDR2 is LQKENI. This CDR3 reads CASSPPQPRGTDTQYF. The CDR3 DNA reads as TGTGCCAGCTCACCACCGCAGCCCAGGGGGACAGATACGCAGTATTTT.

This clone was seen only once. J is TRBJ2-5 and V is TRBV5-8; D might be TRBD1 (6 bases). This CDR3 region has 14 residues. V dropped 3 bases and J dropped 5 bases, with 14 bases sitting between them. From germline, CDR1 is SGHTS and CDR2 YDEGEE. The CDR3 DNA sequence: TGTGCCAGCAGCTCTACTGGGGGCTGGGAGACCCAGTACTTC. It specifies CASSSTGGWETQYF.

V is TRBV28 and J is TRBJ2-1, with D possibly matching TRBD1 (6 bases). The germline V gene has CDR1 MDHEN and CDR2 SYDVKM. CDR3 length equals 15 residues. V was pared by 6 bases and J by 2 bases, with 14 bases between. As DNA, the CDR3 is TGTGCCAGCAGAACTCACAGGGCGACCTACAATGAGCAGTTCTTC. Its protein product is CASRTHRATYNEQFF.

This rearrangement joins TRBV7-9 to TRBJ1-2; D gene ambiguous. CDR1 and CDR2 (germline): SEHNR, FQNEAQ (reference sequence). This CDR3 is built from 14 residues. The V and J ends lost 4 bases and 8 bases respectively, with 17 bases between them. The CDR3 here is CASSSGPSPGGYTF. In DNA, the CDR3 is TGTGCCAGCAGCTCAGGACCCTCTCCGGGGGGCTACACCTTC.

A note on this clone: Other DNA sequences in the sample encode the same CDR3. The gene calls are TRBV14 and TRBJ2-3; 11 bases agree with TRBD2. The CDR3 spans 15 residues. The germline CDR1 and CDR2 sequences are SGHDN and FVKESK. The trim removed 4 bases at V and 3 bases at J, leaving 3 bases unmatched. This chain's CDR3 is CASSRLAGSTDTQYF. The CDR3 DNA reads TGTGCCAGCAGCCGACTAGCGGGATCTACAGATACGCAGTATTTT.

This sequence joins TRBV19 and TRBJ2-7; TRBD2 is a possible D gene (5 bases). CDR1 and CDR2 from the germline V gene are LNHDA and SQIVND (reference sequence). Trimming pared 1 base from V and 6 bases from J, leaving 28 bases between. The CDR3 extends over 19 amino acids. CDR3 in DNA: TGTGCCAGTAGTATAGCTAAAGGGTCCCGAGGCGGGCCCATCCCCGAGCAGTACTTC. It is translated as CASSIAKGSRGGPIPEQYF.